This is a list of T cell receptor beta chains from one sample in a study of identical twins. TCRdb called the 5' RACE reads again in MiXCR, with one record for every CDR3 protein. Of a few hundred thousand distinct CDR3 sequences in the sample, just under 10% are singletons; the top ten hold 2.5% to 3%. The same sample was also used in a study of yellow fever vaccine responses in identical twins.

Sequenced sample: PBMCs. These receptor sequences come from a woman younger than 35 in good health. The CDR3 runs from the conserved cysteine through the conserved F or W. Each record gives: J gene, V gene, clone size, D gene, CDR3 DNA, CDR3 protein. D genes are given only for firm matches. Clone size, where shown, is once, few, many, or a class for clones that have expanded.

TRBJ1-2 | TRBV24-1 | - | - | TGTGCCACCAGTGATCCCCGGGGCCATGGCTACACCTTC | CATSDPRGHGYTF
TRBJ2-5 | TRBV6-5 | many | - | TGTGCCAGCAGTTCCCCAGGGGGGGGGCAAGAGACCCAGTACTTC | CASSSPGGGQETQYF
TRBJ2-7 | TRBV5-1 | - | TRBD1 | TGCGCCAGCAGCTATGGGGGCGGGACAGGGGACTACGAGCAGTACTTC | CASSYGGGTGDYEQYF
TRBJ1-2 | TRBV4-3 | many | - | TGCGCCAGCAGCCAAGGGGGTCAGGGTCTAAACTATGGCTACACCTTC | CASSQGGQGLNYGYTF
TRBJ2-2 | TRBV5-1 | many | TRBD1 | TGCGCCAGCAGCCTGTACAGGGGTAGCGGGGAGCTGTTTTTT | CASSLYRGSGELFF
TRBJ2-1 | TRBV20-1 | - | TRBD2 | TGCAGTGCCGTTAGCGGGAGCTTCGGGGAGCAGTTCTTC | CSAVSGSFGEQFF
TRBJ2-7 | TRBV20-1 | many | TRBD2 | TGCAGTGCCGTAGTCCTGACTAGCGTCTACGAGCAGTACTTC | CSAVVLTSVYEQYF
TRBJ2-5 | TRBV4-3 | few | - | TGCGCCAGCAGCCAAGATCCCAGGGAGACCCAGTACTTC | CASSQDPRETQYF
TRBJ1-5 | TRBV7-9 | few | TRBD1 | TGTGCCAGCAGCTTAGAATTCGGGACAGGGGTTCAGCCCCAGCATTTT | CASSLEFGTGVQPQHF
TRBJ1-1 | TRBV6-1 | few | - | TGTGCCAGTACCAGATGGGGGAACACTGAAGCTTTCTTT | CASTRWGNTEAFF
TRBJ2-7 | TRBV5-6 | few | - | TGTGCCAGCAGCTTGGTGAAAGGGCCGAGCCACGAGCAGTACTTC | CASSLVKGPSHEQYF
TRBJ2-1 | TRBV5-6 | many | - | TGTGCCAGCGGTTCAGGGGCTTCGACGGGCAATGAGCAGTTCTTC | CASGSGASTGNEQFF
TRBJ2-1 | TRBV4-3 | many | - | TGCGCCAGCAGCCAAGACCCTCGAAACAATGAGCAGTTCTTC | CASSQDPRNNEQFF
TRBJ2-7 | TRBV29-1 | few | TRBD2 | TGCAGCGTTGAAGTGGGAGGGAAGGGCTACGAGCAGTACTTC | CSVEVGGKGYEQYF
TRBJ2-7 | TRBV5-1 | few | TRBD1 | TGCGCCAGCAGCCAACCGGGACAGGCCTACGAGCAGTACTTC | CASSQPGQAYEQYF
TRBJ2-1 | TRBV28 | few | - | TGTGCCAGCACTAACCGTTTCGAGCAGTTCTTC | CASTNRFEQFF
TRBJ2-2 | TRBV5-1 | many | TRBD2 | TGCGCCAGCAGCTTGGGCGGGAGAGGGAACACCGGGGAGCTGTTTTTT | CASSLGGRGNTGELFF
TRBJ2-1 | TRBV5-6 | few | - | TGTGCCAGCAGCGGCCGCAGCGATGAGCAGTTCTTC | CASSGRSDEQFF
TRBJ2-7 | TRBV3-1 | many | TRBD2 | TGTGCCAGCAGCCCTAGCGGGAGGGTCTCCTACGAGCAGTACTTC | CASSPSGRVSYEQYF
TRBJ1-1 | TRBV29-1 | many | - | TGCAGCTTCACCACCCGGGGGAGCACTGAAGCTTTCTTT | CSFTTRGSTEAFF
TRBJ2-1 | TRBV20-1 | - | TRBD1 | TGCAGTGCTAGAGATATGGGACAGGGACCCAATGAGCAGTTCTTC | CSARDMGQGPNEQFF